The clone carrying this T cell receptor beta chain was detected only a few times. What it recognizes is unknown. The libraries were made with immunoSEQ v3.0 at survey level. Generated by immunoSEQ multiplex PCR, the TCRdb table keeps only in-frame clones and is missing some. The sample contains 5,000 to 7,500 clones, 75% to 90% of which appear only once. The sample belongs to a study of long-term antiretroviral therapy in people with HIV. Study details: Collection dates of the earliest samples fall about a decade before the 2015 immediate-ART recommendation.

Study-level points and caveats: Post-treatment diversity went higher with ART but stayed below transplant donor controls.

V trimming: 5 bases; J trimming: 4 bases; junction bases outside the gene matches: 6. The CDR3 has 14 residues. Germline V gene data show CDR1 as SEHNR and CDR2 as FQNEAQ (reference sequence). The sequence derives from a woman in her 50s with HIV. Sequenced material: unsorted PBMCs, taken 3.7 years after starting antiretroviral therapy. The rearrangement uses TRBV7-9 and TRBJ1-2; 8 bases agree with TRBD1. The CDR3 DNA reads TGTGCCAGCAGCCTGGGACAGGCCATCTATGGCTACACCTTC. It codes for CASSLGQAIYGYTF.